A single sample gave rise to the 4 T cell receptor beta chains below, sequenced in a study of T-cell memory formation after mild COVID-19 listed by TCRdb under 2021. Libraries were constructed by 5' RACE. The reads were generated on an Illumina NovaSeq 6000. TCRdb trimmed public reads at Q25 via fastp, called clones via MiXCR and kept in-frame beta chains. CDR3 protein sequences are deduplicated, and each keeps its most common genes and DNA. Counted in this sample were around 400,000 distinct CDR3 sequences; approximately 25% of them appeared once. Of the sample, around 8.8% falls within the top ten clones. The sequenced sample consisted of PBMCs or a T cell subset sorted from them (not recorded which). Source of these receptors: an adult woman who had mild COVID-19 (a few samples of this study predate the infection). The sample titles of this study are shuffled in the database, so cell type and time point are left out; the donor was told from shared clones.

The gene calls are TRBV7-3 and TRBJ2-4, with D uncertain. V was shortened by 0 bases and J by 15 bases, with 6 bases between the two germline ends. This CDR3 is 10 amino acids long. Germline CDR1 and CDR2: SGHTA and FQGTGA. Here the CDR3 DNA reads TGTGCCAGCAGCTTAACCCCCAGGTACTTC. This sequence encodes CASSLTPRYF.

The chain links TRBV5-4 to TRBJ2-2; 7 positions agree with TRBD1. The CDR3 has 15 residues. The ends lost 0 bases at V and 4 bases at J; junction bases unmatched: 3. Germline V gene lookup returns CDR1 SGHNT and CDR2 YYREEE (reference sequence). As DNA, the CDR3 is TGTGCCAGCAGCTTGGACAGGGGATTCACCGGGGAGCTGTTTTTT. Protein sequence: CASSLDRGFTGELFF. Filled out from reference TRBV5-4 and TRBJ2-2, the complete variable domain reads ETGVTQSPTHLIKTRGQQVTLRCSSQSGHNTVSWYQQALGQGPQFIFQYYREEENGRGNFPPRFSGLQFPNYSSELNVNALELDDSALYLCASSLDRGFTGELFFGEGSRLTVL.

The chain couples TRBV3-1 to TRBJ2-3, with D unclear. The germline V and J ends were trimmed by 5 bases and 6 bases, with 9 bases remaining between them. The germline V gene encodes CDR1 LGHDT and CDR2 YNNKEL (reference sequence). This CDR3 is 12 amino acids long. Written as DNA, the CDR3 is TGTGCCAGCAGCTATCCTCGGGATACGCAGTATTTT. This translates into CASSYPRDTQYF.

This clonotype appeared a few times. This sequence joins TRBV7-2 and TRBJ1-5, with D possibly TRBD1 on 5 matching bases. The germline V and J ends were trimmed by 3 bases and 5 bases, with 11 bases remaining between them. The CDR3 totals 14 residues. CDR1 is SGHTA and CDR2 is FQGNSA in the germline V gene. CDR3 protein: CASSFDSTYQPQHF. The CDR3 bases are TGTGCCAGCAGCTTTGACAGTACTTATCAGCCCCAGCATTTT.